The 25 T cell receptor beta chains below were found in one sample sequenced in a study of Graves' ophthalmopathy and Graves' hyperthyroidism. RNA served as the template for amplifying TCR beta CDR3 regions. The first-round RT-PCR employed HTBI primers together with the Qiagen OneStep RT-PCR kit. A multiplex PCR was then performed as the second round. TCRdb reprocessed the multiplex PCR reads via MiXCR and lists one record per CDR3 protein. This sample carries some 520,000 distinct CDR3 sequences, 13% to 15% of them seen once, and the ten largest clones take around 9.8%. Sequenced input: blood. The source of these receptors is a young woman with Graves' ophthalmopathy.

This clonotype appeared once. As the CDR3 is not closed by the conserved phenylalanine or tryptophan, this likely results from a read error. V gene TRBV6-1 combines with J gene TRBJ1-1, with no clear D. The V and J ends lost 7 bases and 1 base respectively, with 4 bases between them. From germline, CDR1 is MNHNS and CDR2 SASEGT. The CDR3 spans 11 residues. The CDR3 here is CASKRNTEAFV. In DNA form, the CDR3 reads TGTGCCAGCAAGAGGAACACTGAAGCTTTCGTT.

This clonotype appeared a few times. The chain joins TRBV18 to TRBJ1-1, with D perhaps TRBD1 (6 bases). The CDR3 extends over 15 amino acids. CDR1 is KGHSH, CDR2 LQKENI, per germline. V gave up 1 base and J gave up 5 bases, with 14 bases separating them. CDR3 in DNA: TGTGCCAGCTCACCACGGGGGTCAGGGGAGACTGAAGCTTTCTTT. As protein: CASSPRGSGETEAFF.

The V and J genes are TRBV5-1 and TRBJ1-2, with a tentative D call TRBD1 (6 bases). Germline values: CDR1 SGHRS, CDR2 YFSETQ. This CDR3 has 13 residues. V was shortened by 4 bases and J by 4 bases, with 11 bases between the two germline ends. CDR3 region: CASSAGQSYGYTF. CDR3 DNA sequence: TGCGCCAGCAGCGCAGGACAGAGCTATGGCTACACCTTC.

Ten or more counts support this clonotype. V and J are TRBV18 and TRBJ2-5; 10 bases map to TRBD2. The CDR3 length is 16 residues. The ends lost 3 bases at V and 4 bases at J; junction bases unmatched: 8. Germline CDR1 KGHSH, CDR2 LQKENI. The CDR3 is CASSPSSGGAGETQYF. The CDR3 DNA reads as TGTGCCAGCTCACCGTCGAGCGGGGGGGCCGGAGAGACCCAGTACTTC.

This clonotype was counted ten times or more. V is TRBV12-3 or TRBV12-4 and J is TRBJ2-5, with TRBD2 identical over 16 bases. The CDR3 has 18 amino acids. With V trimmed by 3 bases and J by 4 bases, 8 bases remained unmatched. As DNA, the CDR3 is TGTGCCAGCAGTTTCGGGACTAGCGGGAGGGCCTTATCAGAGACCCAGTACTTC. The encoded protein is CASSFGTSGRALSETQYF.

This clonotype was counted many times. V gene TRBV6-2 or TRBV6-3 combines with J gene TRBJ2-7, with 8 bases that match TRBD2. The trim removed 6 bases at V and 4 bases at J, leaving 14 bases unmatched. CDR3 length equals 16 residues. Germline CDR1 reads MNHEY; CDR2 reads SVGEGT. The CDR3, as DNA: TGTGCCAGCAGCACGACCCTTAGCGGGATCGCGTACGAGCAGTACTTC. Protein: CASSTTLSGIAYEQYF.

This clonotype has ten or more counts. This may be a read error: a much more frequent sequence differs by one nucleotide. V usage is TRBV6-2 or TRBV6-3 and J usage is TRBJ2-7; D is possibly TRBD1 (6 bases). Germline-derived CDR1 and CDR2 are MNHEY and SVGEGT. The CDR3 runs to 13 residues. Trimming shortened V by 4 bases and J by 6 bases, and 13 bases separated the two germline ends. The CDR3 DNA sequence: TGTGCCAGCAGTTTACAGGGTATGAGCGAGCAGTACTTC. Its translation: CASSLQGMSEQYF.

Comments on this clonotype: A read error may be the cause here, since a much bigger clone is one base away. The CDR3 carries no conserved terminal phenylalanine or tryptophan, so it likely arises from a read error. The chain joins TRBV28 to TRBJ1-2; D remains unclear. The V end lost 6 bases, the J end lost 2 bases, and 13 bases lay between the germline ends. The CDR3 length is 14 residues. CDR1 is MDHEN and CDR2 is SYDVKM in the germline V gene. CDR3 sequence reads: CASRIWTENYGYTL. CDR3 in DNA: TGTGCCAGCAGAATATGGACGGAGAACTATGGCTACACCTTG.

This clonotype was recorded at least ten times. The chain has TRBV24-1 and TRBJ1-5; D possibly corresponds to TRBD1 (6 bases). The length of the CDR3 is 15 residues. V was clipped by 3 bases and J by 3 bases, with 11 bases between them. Germline CDR1 is KGHDR and CDR2 is SFDVKD. The CDR3 DNA reads TGTGCCACCAGTGATCGGGGGGCGGTCAATCAGCCCCAGCATTTT. It translates to CATSDRGAVNQPQHF.

This clonotype was recorded many times. This chain uses TRBV15 with TRBJ2-7; no reliable D call. This CDR3 comprises 13 residues. CDR1 is LNHNV and CDR2 is YYDKDF in the germline V gene (reference sequence). V was pared by 1 base and J by 3 bases, with 7 bases between. Here the CDR3 reads CATSRGGVYEQYF. CDR3 nucleotides: TGTGCCACCAGCAGAGGAGGCGTCTACGAGCAGTACTTC.

This clonotype was seen more than once but under ten times. This could be a read error, since a much larger clone is one nucleotide away. V gene TRBV2 combines with J gene TRBJ1-2; D possibly corresponds to TRBD1 (6 bases). Germline V gene data show CDR1 as SNHLY and CDR2 as FYNNEI. V was trimmed by 6 bases and J by 4 bases, leaving 9 bases between them. The CDR3 has 12 residues. The CDR3 region has the DNA TGTGCCAGCAGGAGGGGGGCCTATGGCTACACCTTC. It translates to CASRRGAYGYTF.

This clonotype was picked up many times. The J gene is TRBJ2-5, the V gene TRBV20-1, with 9 bases matching TRBD2. The CDR3 length is 14 residues. Germline V gene data show CDR1 as DFQATT and CDR2 as SNEGSKA (reference sequence). The V and J ends lost 1 base and 7 bases, in that order; junction bases with no gene match: 7. The CDR3 coding sequence is TGCAGTGCTAGAGTCGGCGGGAGGGCCGGGACCCAGTACTTC. Protein product: CSARVGGRAGTQYF.

This clonotype was recorded at least ten times. V and J are TRBV20-1 and TRBJ1-1; D ambiguous. Germline V lookup: CDR1 DFQATT, CDR2 SNEGSKA (reference sequence). The CDR3 runs 15 residues. V lost 0 bases, J lost 5 bases, and 16 bases lay in between. In nucleotides, the CDR3 is TGCAGTGCTAGAGATTCGTTTTGGAGGAGGACTGAAGCTTTCTTT. Translated, it gives CSARDSFWRRTEAFF.

For this clonotype: The junction does not match germline at one end; this may be a read error. This rearrangement joins TRBV5-6 to TRBJ2-4, with no clear D. Germline CDR1 is SGHDT and CDR2 is YYEEEE. CDR3 length: 18 amino acids. CDR3 protein: CASSHFLGRPSLENIKYF. DNA of the CDR3: TGTGCCAGCAGCCATTTTCTGGGTAGACCATCGCTGGAGAACATTAAGTACTTC.

This clonotype appeared many times. Here the CDR3 reads CASSIADSGNTIYF. In DNA form, the CDR3 reads TGTGCCAGTAGTATTGCGGACTCTGGAAACACCATATATTTT. The chain recombines TRBV19 with TRBJ1-3, with D hard to call. The CDR3 loop spans 14 amino acids. Germline CDR1 is LNHDA and CDR2 is SQIVND (reference sequence). Trimming stripped 3 bases from V and 0 bases from J, with 6 bases between.

The chain carries TRBV6-5 and TRBJ2-2; no definite D call. Germline CDR1 reads MNHEY; CDR2 reads SVGAGI. Trimming removed 0 bases at V and 4 bases at J, with 9 bases between. The CDR3 is made up of 15 amino acids. CDR3 coding DNA: TGTGCCAGCAGTTACTCGTGGGGTGGCACCGGGGAGCTGTTTTTT. Its translation: CASSYSWGGTGELFF.

This clonotype showed up many times. The chain combines TRBV27 with TRBJ2-7; D not resolved. Trimming removed 4 bases from V and 3 bases from J, with 13 bases in between. This CDR3 has 14 amino acids. Per germline, CDR1 MNHEY and CDR2 SMNVEV (reference sequence). The CDR3 DNA reads TGTGCCAGCAGTTCAGGCCAGAACAGCTACGAGCAGTACTTC. Translated, it gives CASSSGQNSYEQYF.

This clonotype was picked up many times. The V gene is TRBV20-1, the J gene TRBJ2-7; 8 bases are shared with TRBD1. The germline V gene encodes CDR1 DFQATT and CDR2 SNEGSKA (reference sequence). After removal of 6 bases from V and 2 bases from J, the junction contained 9 bases not matched to a gene. The CDR3 totals 14 residues. The CDR3 sequence is CSAHTGGGTYEQYF. The CDR3 bases are TGCAGTGCCCATACAGGGGGAGGTACCTACGAGCAGTACTTC.

This clonotype was seen a few times. This clone may be a read error of a much larger clone one base away. The chain couples TRBV24-1 to TRBJ2-2; maybe TRBD1 (6 bases). This CDR3 is built from 15 residues. V shed 5 bases and J shed 3 bases, with 12 bases lying between them. Germline values: CDR1 KGHDR, CDR2 SFDVKD. CDR3 bases: TGTGCCACCAGTGGTCCGACAGGAGACACCGGGGAGCTGTTTTTT. Translated, it gives CATSGPTGDTGELFF.

At least ten counts were recorded for this clonotype. The chain recombines TRBV28 with TRBJ1-2, with D perhaps matching TRBD1 (6 bases). The CDR3 spans 14 residues. Germline-derived CDR1 and CDR2 are MDHEN and SYDVKM. With 2 bases removed from V and 4 bases from J, the gap between germline ends came to 11 bases. The CDR3 is CASSLGGQSYGYTF. The CDR3 DNA follows: TGTGCCAGCAGTTTAGGCGGACAGTCCTATGGCTACACCTTC.

This rearrangement joins TRBV4-1 to TRBJ1-1; D not certain. Germline V gives CDR1 MGHRA, CDR2 YSYEKL. V lost 5 bases to trimming and J lost 4 bases, with 17 bases between them. This CDR3 has 15 amino acids. CDR3 bases: TGCGCCAGCAGCTCCTCCCCACTGATGGGCACTGAAGCTTTCTTT. Its translation: CASSSSPLMGTEAFF.

This clonotype has ten or more counts. A read error is possible here, since a much larger clone lies one base away. As DNA, the CDR3 is TGTGCCAGCCAACAGTTCGTCTACGGGCAGTACTTC. Translated: CASQQFVYGQYF. This rearrangement joins TRBV2 to TRBJ2-7; D is ambiguous. The CDR3 is 12 amino acids. Germline CDR1 is SNHLY and CDR2 is FYNNEI.

This clonotype came up many times. The gene calls are TRBV20-1 and TRBJ1-1; the D gene is possibly TRBD1 (6 bases). Germline V lookup: CDR1 DFQATT, CDR2 SNEGSKA (reference sequence). V lost 3 bases and J lost 3, with 14 bases in between. The length of the CDR3 is 14 residues. The CDR3 DNA reads TGCAGTGCTAGGGTCGGGGGCCGGCACACTGAAGCTTTCTTT. Protein: CSARVGGRHTEAFF.

This clonotype was observed many times. Here the CDR3 reads CATSRSRRGQGYTEAFF. The DNA of the CDR3 is TGTGCCACCAGCAGATCCAGGAGGGGACAGGGTTACACTGAAGCTTTCTTT. This rearrangement joins TRBV15 to TRBJ1-1; 9 bases match TRBD1. Germline lookup yields CDR1 LNHNV and CDR2 YYDKDF (reference sequence). The CDR3 runs to 17 residues. Losses at the gene ends were 2 bases for V and 3 bases for J; bases not matched to a gene: 10.

This clonotype was seen ten or more times. The chain couples TRBV5-1 to TRBJ1-1; the D gene is possibly TRBD1 (5 bases). V lost 5 bases and J 2 bases, leaving 16 bases between the germline ends. Germline CDR1 is SGHRS and CDR2 is YFSETQ. The CDR3 loop spans 15 amino acids. The CDR3 DNA reads TGCGCCAGCAGTAATGGAGTACAGGACAACACTGAAGCTTTCTTT. This gives the protein CASSNGVQDNTEAFF.